This T cell receptor (beta chain) was identified in a study of early T cells in non-severe SARS-CoV-2 infection. The protocol attached unique molecular identifiers to individual cDNA molecules. TCRdb re-analysed the 5' RACE reads in MiXCR, keeping a single row per CDR3 protein. The sample has roughly 30,000 distinct CDR3 sequences; 5% to 6.5% are singletons. General study points: Private and CD4 specificities were missed by VDJdb matching, which favored anti-spike CD8 responses.

Germline-derived CDR1 and CDR2 are LNHDA and SQIVND (reference sequence). CDR3 length: 14 residues. V lost 5 bases and J lost 5, with 14 bases in between. For this clonotype: The antigen is not known.

This TCR was recovered from an adult who was a healthcare worker with PCR-confirmed SARS-CoV-2 infection or an uninfected control (not recorded which). The sequenced sample was whole blood, obtained at baseline. The chain has TRBV19 and TRBJ2-3; a weak D match, TRBD2 (6 bases). This chain's CDR3 is CASSPKLGGDTQYF. The CDR3 bases are TGTGCCAGTAGTCCAAAGCTCGGGGGAGATACGCAGTATTTT.